A single sample is the source of the 25 T cell receptor beta chains below, sequenced in a study of read filtering for tumor transcriptome and immune sequencing (dated by TCRdb to 2020 to 2021). TCRdb names Illumina HiSeq 4000 as the instrument used. Starting from around 400 ng RNA, TCR libraries were constructed with the Immunoverse kit using molecular barcoded adaptors that cover the alpha/delta and beta/gamma chains. TCRdb ran its own pipeline on the public reads, namely fastp trimming at Q25 and MiXCR clone calling, and kept in-frame beta chains. Records with the same CDR3 protein are collapsed into one entry carrying the most frequent genes and DNA. The sample table holds approximately 90,000 distinct CDR3 sequences, of which roughly 21% were seen once. Roughly 11% of the sample comes from the top ten. The sample comprised a population of CD138-negative cells sorted from bone marrow. Taken with the paper, the label for cell subset or site translates to: bone marrow mononuclear cells depleted of CD138+ plasma/myeloma cells by negative magnetic selection. The receptors were gathered from a donor at least 40 years old with multiple myeloma.

This clonotype has only a few counts. The chain is built from TRBV20-1 and TRBJ1-5, with 9 bases fitting TRBD1. Germline CDR1 reads DFQATT; CDR2 reads SNEGSKA (reference sequence). This CDR3 comprises 14 residues. J gave up 6 bases and V 0 bases, and 3 bases lay outside the gene matches. CDR3 sequence: CSARDRTGVQPQHF. CDR3 nucleotides: TGCAGTGCTAGAGACAGGACAGGGGTTCAGCCCCAGCATTTT.

The sample holds a few counts of this clonotype. The CDR3: CAWKKGRTGPGELFF. The DNA of the CDR3 is TGTGCCTGGAAGAAGGGAAGGACTGGCCCCGGGGAGCTGTTTTTT. The chain uses TRBV30 and TRBJ2-2; possibly TRBD2 for D (5 bases). The V gene lost 4 bases and the J gene lost 6 bases, with 18 bases spanning the gap. The V gene's germline CDR1 is GTSNPN and CDR2 SVGIG (reference sequence). The CDR3 runs 15 residues.

At least ten counts were recorded for this clonotype. This chain links TRBV7-9 with TRBJ2-1, with 8 bases aligning to TRBD2. Germline V gene data show CDR1 as SEHNR and CDR2 as FQNEAQ (reference sequence). The CDR3 length is 18 residues. V trimming: 0 bases; J trimming: 4 bases; junction bases outside the gene matches: 11. The CDR3 DNA is TGTGCCAGCAGCTTAGCGACCCGTTCGGCGGGGGGTTACAATGAGCAGTTCTTC. Its protein is CASSLATRSAGGYNEQFF.

This clonotype was recorded at least ten times. This chain uses TRBV6-5 with TRBJ1-4, with a tentative D call TRBD1 (5 bases). CDR3 length: 13 residues. Trimming removed 5 bases from V and 3 bases from J, with 7 bases in between. CDR1 and CDR2 from the germline V gene are MNHEY and SVGAGI. The CDR3 spells CASSQTANEKLFF. The CDR3 DNA reads TGTGCCAGCAGTCAGACAGCTAATGAAAAACTGTTTTTT.

This clonotype was found a few times. The rearrangement links TRBV20-1 to TRBJ1-5; a weak D match, TRBD1 (6 bases). This CDR3 has 16 residues. From germline, CDR1 is DFQATT and CDR2 SNEGSKA (reference sequence). V lost 3 bases, J lost 2 bases, and 17 bases lay in between. The CDR3: CSASFSGAGGNQPQHF. The DNA of the CDR3 is TGCAGTGCTAGTTTCTCAGGGGCAGGTGGCAATCAGCCCCAGCATTTT.

At least ten counts were recorded for this clonotype. The gene calls are TRBV29-1 and TRBJ2-1; the D call may be TRBD1 or TRBD2 (5 bases each). This CDR3 has 12 residues. The ends were cut back, 1 base at V and 8 bases at J, with 9 bases in the middle. Germline V gives CDR1 SQVTM, CDR2 ANQGSEA. The CDR3, as DNA: TGCAGCGTTGAAGGATTGGGGGATGAGCAGTTCTTC. It codes for CSVEGLGDEQFF.

Many counts were recorded for this clonotype. V is TRBV18 and J is TRBJ2-5; perhaps TRBD2 as D (6 bases). Germline loops: CDR1 KGHSH, CDR2 LQKENI. The CDR3 runs to 15 residues. V was cut by 3 bases and J by 0 bases, with 11 bases left in between. CDR3 loop: CASSPPGVYQETQYF. CDR3 coding DNA: TGTGCCAGCTCACCTCCGGGAGTATACCAAGAGACCCAGTACTTC.

Notes on this clonotype: One end of the junction varies from germline; a read error may be responsible. The V call is TRBV29-1, the J call TRBJ1-2; D gene unclear. Germline lookup yields CDR1 SQVTM and CDR2 ANQGSEA. The CDR3 consists of 15 residues. The CDR3 is CSVVDWREQDYGCTF. The CDR3 DNA is TGCAGCGTTGTTGATTGGAGGGAGCAGGACTATGGCTGCACCTTC.

This clonotype has ten or more counts. The chain joins TRBV24-1 to TRBJ2-3, with D hard to call. The CDR3 covers 14 residues. Trimming shortened V by 3 bases and J by 3 bases, and 9 bases separated the two germline ends. Germline-derived CDR1 and CDR2 are KGHDR and SFDVKD. The CDR3 loop is CATSDRDGTDTQYF. CDR3 coding DNA: TGTGCCACCAGTGATCGAGACGGGACAGATACGCAGTATTTT.

This chain uses TRBV6-1 with TRBJ1-1; TRBD1 agrees at 7 bases. Trimming removed 5 bases from V and 1 base from J; junction bases left unmatched: 7. Germline V gene sequence: CDR1 MNHNS, CDR2 SASEGT. This CDR3 region has 15 residues. The CDR3 sequence: CASSYSNRGNTEAFF. The CDR3 nucleotides are TGTGCCAGCAGTTACTCGAACAGGGGGAACACTGAAGCTTTCTTT.

This clonotype was counted a single time. A single base separates this from a much larger clone, so it may be a read error. As the CDR3 is not closed by the conserved phenylalanine or tryptophan, this likely results from a read error. The rearrangement uses TRBV2 and TRBJ2-3; D perhaps matches TRBD2 (5 bases). V shed 7 bases and J shed 4 bases, with 9 bases lying between them. The germline V gene has CDR1 SNHLY and CDR2 FYNNEI. This CDR3 has 12 residues. The chain's CDR3 is CASTPGADTQYS. DNA of the CDR3: TGTGCCAGCACCCCCGGGGCAGATACGCAGTATTCT.

This chain joins TRBV7-9 and TRBJ2-3; the D gene is possibly TRBD2 (5 bases). Germline V gene sequence: CDR1 SEHNR, CDR2 FQNEAQ (reference sequence). V was shortened by 3 bases and J by 4 bases, with 14 bases between the two germline ends. The CDR3 contains 15 residues. CDR3 in amino acids: CASSFRDTGSDTQYF. As DNA, the CDR3 is TGTGCCAGCAGCTTTCGGGATACTGGATCAGATACGCAGTATTTT.

As concerns this clonotype: A read error is possible here, since a much larger clone lies one base away. The chain is built from TRBV28 and TRBJ2-1, with unresolved D. The CDR3 is 14 residues long. Germline V lookup: CDR1 MDHEN, CDR2 SYDVKM. The CDR3 coding sequence is TGTGCCCGCAGATTTCGAAGCCGTAACAATGAGCAGTTCTTC. Its translation is CARRFRSRNNEQFF. Using reference TRBV28 and TRBJ2-1 for the parts outside the CDR3, the full variable domain is DVKVTQSSRYLVKRTGEKVFLECVQDMDHENMFWYRQDPGLGLRLIYFSYDVKMKEKGDIPEGYSVSREKKERFSLILESASTNQTSMYLCARRFRSRNNEQFFGPGTRLTVL.

The V call is TRBV14, the J call TRBJ1-2; 7 nucleotides align to TRBD1. The V segment lost 5 bases and the J segment 5 bases; nucleotides outside the gene matches: 5. This CDR3 contains 13 residues. Germline V gene sequence: CDR1 SGHDN, CDR2 FVKESK. This CDR3 reads CASSYGQVYGYTF. CDR3 coding DNA: TGTGCCAGCAGCTACGGACAGGTTTATGGCTACACCTTC.

As concerns this clonotype: Possible read error: a much larger clone is one base away. Because the CDR3 is missing its conserved closing phenylalanine or tryptophan, this is likely a read error. CDR3 DNA: TGTGCCAGCAGCGACAAGAAAGAGACCCAGTACCTC. This encodes CASSDKKETQYL. This chain links TRBV7-8 with TRBJ2-5, with no clear D. The CDR3 consists of 12 residues. Germline CDR1 reads SGHVS; CDR2 reads FQNEAQ. Trimming removed 5 bases at V and 3 bases at J, with 7 bases between.

The sample holds many counts of this clonotype. This sequence joins TRBV5-1 and TRBJ2-7, with D possibly called TRBD1 or TRBD2 (5 bases each). CDR1 and CDR2 (germline): SGHRS, YFSETQ. The CDR3 runs to 16 residues. V lost 0 bases to trimming and J lost 0 bases, with 13 bases between them. In nucleotides, the CDR3 is TGCGCCAGCAGCTTGGATGGGGACCCCGGCTCCTACGAGCAGTACTTC. Translated, it gives CASSLDGDPGSYEQYF.

This clonotype occurred many times. The chain employs TRBV4-1 and TRBJ2-1, with 7 bases identical to TRBD2. V dropped 1 base and J dropped 10; count of bases not matched to a gene: 7. The CDR3 has 14 residues. The germline V gene encodes CDR1 MGHRA and CDR2 YSYEKL. CDR3 coding DNA: TGCGCCAGCAGCCAAGGAGACCTAGCGGAAGAGCAGTTCTTC. Translation: CASSQGDLAEEQFF.

Notes on this clonotype: Being one base from a much bigger clone, this may be a read error. The chain employs TRBV11-2 and TRBJ2-7; possibly TRBD1 for D (6 bases). The ends were cut back, 5 bases at V and 6 bases at J, with 17 bases in the middle. CDR3 length: 14 residues. Germline loops: CDR1 SGHAT, CDR2 FQNNGV. The CDR3 nucleotides are TGTGCCAGCAGCGCGAACAGGGAAGGCTTCGAGCAGTACTTC. Protein: CASSANREGFEQYF.

This clonotype was seen only a few times. The V and J genes are TRBV5-1 and TRBJ1-3; 7 bases align to TRBD1. Germline-derived CDR1 and CDR2 are SGHRS and YFSETQ. The CDR3 has 14 amino acids. V lost 4 bases to trimming and J lost 5 bases; unmatched junction nucleotides: 6. The CDR3 bases are TGCGCCAGCAGCAACGGGGGACAGCGAAACACCATATATTTT. Translated: CASSNGGQRNTIYF.

Comments on this clonotype: The conserved phenylalanine or tryptophan is not found at the CDR3 terminus, so this likely reflects a read error. The V and J genes are TRBV27 and TRBJ2-7, with TRBD1 matching over 8 bases. The CDR3 totals 19 residues. Looked up from germline, CDR1 is MNHEY and CDR2 is SMNVEV (reference sequence). Losses at the gene ends were 7 bases for V and 6 bases for J; bases not matched to a gene: 26. The CDR3 loop is CASTRSKGQATTFASEQYL. The DNA of the CDR3 is TGTGCCAGCACCCGCAGCAAGGGACAGGCCACCACATTCGCTTCCGAGCAGTACCTC.

This clonotype was observed a few times. J is TRBJ2-1 and V is TRBV19, with 7 bases identical to TRBD2. Germline V gene sequence: CDR1 LNHDA, CDR2 SQIVND (reference sequence). This CDR3 is 14 amino acids long. V was pared by 4 bases and J by 8 bases, with 8 bases of the junction left unmatched. CDR3 nucleotide sequence: TGTGCCAGTAGTAGCGGGGGTTACCAGTATGAGCAGTTCTTC. The encoded protein is CASSSGGYQYEQFF. The variable domain in full, completed from reference TRBV19 and TRBJ2-1, reads DGGITQSPKYLFRKEGQNVTLSCEQNLNHDAMYWYRQDPGQGLRLIYYSQIVNDFQKGDIAEGYSVSREKKESFPLTVTSAQKNPTAFYLCASSSGGYQYEQFFGPGTRLTVL.

This clonotype was counted many times. The rearrangement links TRBV30 to TRBJ2-3; D may be TRBD2 (7 bases). Germline V lookup: CDR1 GTSNPN, CDR2 SVGIG (reference sequence). The V gene lost 2 bases and the J gene lost 0 bases, with 9 bases spanning the gap. The CDR3 is 14 residues long. CDR3 in amino acids: CAWSRGGSTDTQYF. CDR3 DNA: TGTGCCTGGAGTAGGGGGGGAAGCACAGATACGCAGTATTTT.

This clonotype was counted a few times. The chain carries TRBV7-9 and TRBJ2-3, with TRBD1 matching 8 bases. The CDR3 has 17 amino acids. V dropped 7 bases and J dropped 4; count of bases not matched to a gene: 16. Per the germline V gene, CDR1 is SEHNR and CDR2 is FQNEAQ (reference sequence). The CDR3 DNA follows: TGTGCCAGCACCCAAGGACAGGGCCCGGGTGGTGCAGATACGCAGTATTTT. It codes for CASTQGQGPGGADTQYF. Filled out from reference TRBV7-9 and TRBJ2-3, the complete variable domain reads DTGVSQNPRHKITKRGQNVTFRCDPISEHNRLYWYRQTLGQGPEFLTYFQNEAQLEKSRLLSDRFSAERPKGSFSTLEIQRTEQGDSAMYLCASTQGQGPGGADTQYFGPGTRLTVL.

CDR3 DNA: TGTGCCAGCAAGCAGGGTGGATATAGCAATCAGCCCCAGCATTTT. It translates to CASKQGGYSNQPQHF. V gene TRBV28 combines with J gene TRBJ1-5, with TRBD1 as a possible D gene (5 bases). Trimming removed 7 bases from V and 0 bases from J, with 13 bases in between. The length of the CDR3 is 15 residues. Germline-derived CDR1 and CDR2 are MDHEN and SYDVKM.

This clonotype was picked up a small number of times. It may be a read error: a sequence one base away is much more abundant. The chain joins TRBV18 to TRBJ1-4; TRBD1 might be the D (5 bases). CDR3 length equals 13 residues. Germline-derived CDR1 and CDR2 are KGHSH and LQKENI. This CDR3 is CASSPSGQGPPVF. CDR3 sequence (DNA): TGTGCCAGCTCACCATCGGGGCAGGGCCCGCCGGTATTT.